The 9 T cell receptor beta chains in this list originate from one sample, sequenced in a study of CD8 T cells in ankylosing spondylitis. Via MiXCR, TCRdb re-called the 5' RACE reads, giving one row per CDR3 protein. This table holds some 270,000 distinct CDR3 sequences, roughly a third found once. The sample comprised blood, either unsorted or a sorted T cell fraction (not recorded which). Receptor source: a male donor with ankylosing spondylitis or in good health (not recorded which).

The rearrangement links TRBV20-1 to TRBJ1-2, with D possibly TRBD1 on 6 matching bases. The CDR3 extends over 13 amino acids. Germline V lookup: CDR1 DFQATT, CDR2 SNEGSKA (reference sequence). The V end lost 6 bases, the J end lost 5 bases, and 16 bases lay between the germline ends. CDR3 residues: CSAGRGADYGYTF. CDR3 sequence (DNA): TGCAGTGCGGGCCGGGGGGCGGATTATGGCTACACCTTC.

Comments on this clonotype: One base away lies a much larger clone, so this may be a sequencing read error. V and J are TRBV20-1 and TRBJ2-7, with 11 bases aligning to TRBD2. Looked up from germline, CDR1 is DFQATT and CDR2 is SNEGSKA (reference sequence). The CDR3 totals 17 residues. The CDR3 loop is CCARDQAGTSGPLEQYF. In nucleotides, the CDR3 is TGCTGTGCTAGAGATCAAGCCGGGACTAGCGGCCCCCTCGAGCAGTACTTC.

In this sample, this clonotype turned up a few times. V and J are TRBV5-5 and TRBJ2-3, with TRBD2 identical over 7 bases. Germline-derived CDR1 and CDR2 are SGHKS and YYEKEE (reference sequence). V was clipped by 2 bases and J by 3 bases; unmatched bases: 6. The CDR3 is made up of 15 amino acids. CDR3 loop: CASSLGGGGTDTQYF. The CDR3 nucleotides are TGTGCCAGCAGCTTAGGAGGCGGGGGAACAGATACGCAGTATTTT.

V and J are TRBV20-1 and TRBJ1-5, with TRBD1 as a possible D gene (5 bases). V was shortened by 3 bases and J by 3 bases, with 9 bases between the two germline ends. The length of the CDR3 is 13 residues. CDR1 is DFQATT, CDR2 SNEGSKA, per germline (reference sequence). CDR3 sequence: CSASKDNNQPQHF. CDR3 DNA: TGCAGTGCTAGCAAGGACAACAATCAGCCCCAGCATTTT.

This chain connects TRBV20-1 to TRBJ1-2; D possibly corresponds to TRBD1 (5 bases). The germline V gene encodes CDR1 DFQATT and CDR2 SNEGSKA (reference sequence). The CDR3 length is 15 residues. Trimming removed 6 bases at V and 4 bases at J, with 21 bases between. This CDR3 is CSAPYEGTRGYGYTF. For the CDR3, the DNA is TGCAGTGCCCCCTACGAGGGGACCCGAGGCTATGGCTACACCTTC.

The V and J genes are TRBV7-2 and TRBJ2-1; D is perhaps TRBD1 or TRBD2 (5 bases each). From germline, CDR1 is SGHTA and CDR2 FQGNSA. CDR3 length equals 15 residues. V lost 5 bases and J lost 4, with 15 bases in between. The CDR3 is CASSPRGTVYNEQFF. DNA for the CDR3: TGTGCCAGCAGCCCCCGTGGGACGGTATACAATGAGCAGTTCTTC. Based on the CDR3 plus reference TRBV7-2 and TRBJ2-1, the full variable domain is GAGVSQSPSNKVTEKGKDVELRCDPISGHTALYWYRQSLGQGLEFLIYFQGNSAPDKSGLPSDRFSAERTGGSVSTLTIQRTQQEDSAVYLCASSPRGTVYNEQFFGPGTRLTVL.

This clonotype showed up just a few times. The chain carries TRBV20-1 and TRBJ1-6; D gene uncertain. The V gene's germline CDR1 is DFQATT and CDR2 SNEGSKA (reference sequence). The CDR3 totals 13 residues. V lost 6 bases to trimming and J lost 7 bases, with 13 bases between them. CDR3 residues: CSAILSPNSPLHF. CDR3 DNA sequence: TGCAGTGCGATCCTATCGCCAAATTCACCCCTCCACTTT.

This clonotype was counted ten times or more. The CDR3, as DNA: TGTGCCAGCAGTTTTAGGCAGGCCCCTAACTATGGCTACACCTTC. Its protein product is CASSFRQAPNYGYTF. The chain has TRBV12-3 or TRBV12-4 and TRBJ1-2; D call uncertain. V was trimmed by 3 bases and J by 0 bases, leaving 11 bases between them. The CDR3 consists of 15 residues.

V and J are TRBV12-3 or TRBV12-4 and TRBJ1-5; 8 bases are a match to TRBD1. Germline trimming cut 1 base from V and 5 bases from J; bases unmatched to any gene: 7. The CDR3 loop spans 16 amino acids. CDR3 loop: CASSLVGRGRDQPQHF. The CDR3 DNA reads as TGTGCCAGCAGTTTAGTGGGCAGGGGGCGCGATCAGCCCCAGCATTTT.